Each of the 27 T cell receptor beta chains below was sequenced from the same sample in a study of molecular identifiers for immune sequencing clone quantification. Using its own MiXCR run on the PCR reads, TCRdb lists one record per CDR3 protein. The data hold some 580,000 distinct CDR3 sequences, with about 25% observed a single time. The sample consisted of naive CD8+ T cells from blood, with Jurkat cell RNA spiked in. Subset described: FACS-sorted CD8+CD4-CCR7+CD45RA+ naive T cells. These receptor sequences come from a human donor in good health. Some libraries in this study had Jurkat cell RNA spiked in.

This sequence joins TRBV12-3 or TRBV12-4 and TRBJ2-3; D remains unclear. V dropped 3 bases and J dropped 0 bases, with 10 bases sitting between them. The CDR3 consists of 15 residues. CDR3 amino acids: CASSLRLDSTDTQYF. The CDR3 DNA reads TGTGCCAGCAGTTTGAGGCTCGACAGCACAGATACGCAGTATTTT.

This clonotype was detected once. The chain recombines TRBV6-2 or TRBV6-3 with TRBJ2-7; 8 nucleotides agree with TRBD1. The V and J ends lost 6 bases and 6 bases, in that order; junction bases with no gene match: 10. Germline CDR1 reads MNHEY; CDR2 reads SVGEGT. The CDR3 runs 14 residues. The CDR3 sequence: CASSRPQGAGEQYF. Here the CDR3 DNA reads TGTGCCAGCAGCCGACCTCAGGGGGCGGGCGAGCAGTACTTC.

With respect to this clonotype: With a much larger clone just one base away, this may be a read error. The CDR3 region has the DNA TGCGCCAGCAGCCAGGAAGCGGGGGCCGCAGATACGCAGTATTTT. Amino acid sequence: CASSQEAGAADTQYF. The V call is TRBV4-1, the J call TRBJ2-3; 8 bases align to TRBD2. The J segment lost 4 bases and the V segment lost 3 bases, leaving 6 bases of the junction unmatched. The CDR3 sequence is 15 residues long. Germline lookup yields CDR1 MGHRA and CDR2 YSYEKL.

This clonotype came up many times. The CDR3 here is CASSQDVSYEQYF. In DNA form, the CDR3 reads TGCGCCAGCAGCCAAGATGTCAGCTACGAGCAGTACTTC. The chain uses TRBV4-3 and TRBJ2-7; unclear D gene. Deletions cut 0 bases from V and 3 bases from J, with 6 bases between. The CDR3 spans 13 residues. CDR1 is LGHNA and CDR2 is YSLEER in the germline V gene.

Concerning this clonotype itself: This clone may be a read error of a much larger clone one base away. V usage is TRBV6-5 and J usage is TRBJ1-1; D is perhaps TRBD1 (5 bases). From germline, CDR1 is MNHEY and CDR2 SVGAGI. The CDR3 extends over 15 amino acids. V was clipped by 4 bases and J by 4 bases, with 16 bases between them. In DNA, the CDR3 is TGTGCCAGCAGTTTGAACGAGGGGCTGAGCACTGAAGCTTTCTTT. Its protein product is CASSLNEGLSTEAFF.

This clonotype was detected ten times or more. The V and J genes are TRBV4-1 and TRBJ2-7, with TRBD1 as a possible D gene (7 bases). Germline lookup yields CDR1 MGHRA and CDR2 YSYEKL. This CDR3 has 13 residues. The ends were cut back, 3 bases at V and 6 bases at J, with 12 bases in the middle. The CDR3 is CASSQAGGIEQYF. CDR3 nucleotides: TGCGCCAGCAGCCAGGCAGGGGGGATCGAGCAGTACTTC.

Of note for this clonotype: A read error may be the cause here, since a much bigger clone is one base away. The V gene is TRBV5-3, the J gene TRBJ1-4; no firm D call. TRBV5-3 is designated an ORF whose function remains uncertain. The CDR3 spans 17 residues. The CDR3 DNA reads as TGTGCCAGCAGCTTGGAATGGTCGGGGAGTCCTAATGAAAAACTGCTTTTT. Translated: CASSLEWSGSPNEKLLF.

V and J are TRBV20-1 and TRBJ1-5; TRBD1 agrees at 8 bases. Germline V gene sequence: CDR1 DFQATT, CDR2 SNEGSKA (reference sequence). The ends lost 0 bases at V and 4 bases at J; junction bases unmatched: 11. This CDR3 has 17 residues. In DNA, the CDR3 is TGCAGTGCTAGAGATTGGACAGGGAGACCTCCAAATCAGCCCCAGCATTTT. It encodes CSARDWTGRPPNQPQHF.

Regarding this clonotype: A much larger clonotype is one base distant, so this may be a read error. This chain connects TRBV14 to TRBJ2-5; D might be TRBD1 (5 bases). This CDR3 region has 14 residues. The V gene's germline CDR1 is SGHDN and CDR2 FVKESK. CDR3 amino acids: CASSRQPLQETQHF. Written as DNA, the CDR3 is TGTGCCAGCAGCCGACAGCCCCTTCAAGAGACCCAGCACTTC.

This chain joins TRBV15 and TRBJ1-6; D not certain. V lost 3 bases, J lost 7 bases, and 10 bases lay in between. Germline assignment: CDR1 LNHNV and CDR2 YYDKDF (reference sequence). The length of the CDR3 is 14 residues. The CDR3 DNA reads TGTGCCACCAGCAGTGATTTATGGAATTCACCCCTCCACTTT. Amino acids: CATSSDLWNSPLHF. Variable domain in full (rest from reference TRBV15 and TRBJ1-6): DAMVIQNPRYQVTQFGKPVTLSCSQTLNHNVMYWYQQKSSQAPKLLFHYYDKDFNNEADTPDNFQSRRPNTSFCFLDIRSPGLGDTAMYLCATSSDLWNSPLHFGNGTRLTVT.

This clonotype was observed many times. The chain joins TRBV25-1 to TRBJ2-1, with D possibly being TRBD1 (6 bases). V lost 7 bases, J lost 9 bases, and 10 bases lay in between. Germline V gene sequence: CDR1 MGHDK, CDR2 SYGVNS. This CDR3 is built from 11 residues. CDR3 in amino acids: CASIQGSEQFF. In nucleotides, the CDR3 is TGTGCCAGCATTCAGGGGTCTGAGCAGTTCTTC.

This clonotype was seen ten or more times. V is TRBV10-1 and J is TRBJ2-7; the match to TRBD1 covers 10 bases. This CDR3 contains 15 residues. Trimming cost V 8 bases and J 1 base; bases outside gene matches: 8. CDR1 WNHNN and CDR2 SYGVQD come from the germline V gene (reference sequence). The CDR3 sequence is CASGPGQGSSYEQYF. The CDR3 region has the DNA TGCGCCAGCGGGCCGGGACAGGGGTCTTCCTACGAGCAGTACTTC.

This clonotype was found many times. J is TRBJ1-1 and V is TRBV27; tentative D call: TRBD1 (6 bases). Per the germline V gene, CDR1 is MNHEY and CDR2 is SMNVEV (reference sequence). This CDR3 is built from 11 residues. Trimming removed 8 bases at V and 8 bases at J, with 12 bases between. CDR3 nucleotide sequence: TGTGCCAGCGGGCCGGGACACGAAGCTTTCTTT. It specifies CASGPGHEAFF.

This clonotype was detected ten times or more. The chain uses TRBV7-9 and TRBJ2-2; perhaps D is TRBD1 or TRBD2 (5 bases each). V was cut by 5 bases and J by 8 bases, with 18 bases left in between. This CDR3 has 15 residues. Germline V gene sequence: CDR1 SEHNR, CDR2 FQNEAQ (reference sequence). This CDR3 is CASSHGDAELGELFF. CDR3 coding DNA: TGTGCCAGCAGCCATGGGGACGCCGAACTTGGGGAGCTGTTTTTT.

This chain connects TRBV4-3 to TRBJ2-7; no reliable D call. The CDR3 is 15 amino acids. Germline values: CDR1 LGHNA, CDR2 YSLEER. The V end was cut by 4 bases, the J end by 4 bases, with 17 bases between. CDR3 sequence (DNA): TGCGCCAGCAGCCCCACATCCGTCGGAGATTACGAGCAGTACTTC. This sequence encodes CASSPTSVGDYEQYF.

This clonotype was counted between two and nine times. The rearrangement uses TRBV28 and TRBJ2-7, with D possibly TRBD1 on 6 matching bases. The CDR3 has 13 amino acids. Trimming left V 6 bases short and J 5 bases short, with 14 bases between. Germline assignment: CDR1 MDHEN and CDR2 SYDVKM. The CDR3 protein is CASSPTGHHEQYF. Written as DNA, the CDR3 is TGTGCCAGCAGCCCCACAGGGCACCACGAGCAGTACTTC.

This clonotype was counted between two and nine times. The CDR3 spells CAWSDEVRQETQYF. Written as DNA, the CDR3 is TGTGCCTGGAGTGATGAGGTCCGGCAAGAGACCCAGTACTTC. This chain connects TRBV30 to TRBJ2-5, with unresolved D. Germline CDR1 is GTSNPN and CDR2 is SVGIG (reference sequence). Trimming removed 1 base from V and 2 bases from J, with 11 bases in between. The CDR3 runs to 14 residues.

In regard to this clonotype: A much larger clone differs by one base, so this may be a read error. The genes are TRBV6-5 and TRBJ1-5, with D possibly TRBD1 on 6 matching bases. V dropped 10 bases and J dropped 0 bases, with 13 bases sitting between them. Germline CDR1 MNHEY, CDR2 SVGAGI. CDR3 length: 14 amino acids. In DNA form, the CDR3 reads TGTGCCACCGGGGGGGGCAGTAGCAATCAGCCCCAGCATTTT. This translates into CATGGGSSNQPQHF.

This clonotype was observed a few times. The chain is built from TRBV7-9 and TRBJ2-5; tentative D call: TRBD2 (5 bases). The CDR3 contains 15 residues. Germline loops: CDR1 SEHNR, CDR2 FQNEAQ (reference sequence). The V gene lost 4 bases and the J gene lost 3 bases, with 15 bases spanning the gap. Written as DNA, the CDR3 is TGTGCCAGCAGCTCCCCCCCGGGAACCAAAGAGACCCAGTACTTC. Its protein is CASSSPPGTKETQYF. The complete variable domain, with remaining parts taken from reference TRBV7-9 and TRBJ2-5, reads DTGVSQNPRHKITKRGQNVTFRCDPISEHNRLYWYRQTLGQGPEFLTYFQNEAQLEKSRLLSDRFSAERPKGSFSTLEIQRTEQGDSAMYLCASSSPPGTKETQYFGPGTRLLVL.

V usage is TRBV5-1 and J usage is TRBJ2-7; D unclear. CDR3 size: 17 residues. Germline V gene data show CDR1 as SGHRS and CDR2 as YFSETQ. V lost 4 bases and J lost 3, with 23 bases in between. The CDR3 protein is CASSPYSAGLYDYEQYF. DNA for the CDR3: TGCGCCAGCAGCCCCTATAGTGCTGGGCTATATGACTACGAGCAGTACTTC.

About this clonotype itself: A read error is likely, as this CDR3 ends without the conserved phenylalanine or tryptophan. It is unclear where the CDR3 begins or ends on the DNA, so no DNA is shown, and the CDR3 is as TCRdb lists it. The V gene is TRBV28, the J gene TRBJ1-1; the D call of TRBD1 is as the table states it, not checked on the DNA. The germline CDR1 and CDR2 sequences are MDHEN and SYDVKM. The CDR3 is 16 amino acids long, termini counted. The CDR3 sequence is CASSPRTATLNTEAIY.

J is TRBJ1-2 and V is TRBV5-6; D is uncertain. The CDR3 is made up of 16 amino acids. Per the germline V gene, CDR1 is SGHDT and CDR2 is YYEEEE. Trimming stripped 0 bases from V and 4 bases from J, with 16 bases between. The CDR3 is CASSLGYSADFYGYTF. The CDR3 DNA reads as TGTGCCAGCAGCTTGGGGTACAGCGCAGACTTCTATGGCTACACCTTC.

The chain uses TRBV13 and TRBJ2-1; possibly TRBD2 for D (6 bases). CDR3 length: 15 residues. V was cut by 5 bases and J by 2 bases, with 13 bases left in between. Germline CDR1 reads PRHDT; CDR2 reads FYEKMQ (reference sequence). The CDR3 loop reads CASSPGTSTYNEQFF. The CDR3 DNA reads TGTGCCAGCAGCCCCGGGACTTCCACCTACAATGAGCAGTTCTTC.

There are many counts of this clonotype. The chain joins TRBV5-8 to TRBJ1-3; D remains ambiguous. The germline V gene encodes CDR1 SGHTS and CDR2 YDEGEE. This CDR3 region has 17 residues. The V end lost 4 bases, the J end lost 1 base, and 18 bases lay between the germline ends. CDR3 protein: CASSMDGRSISGNTIYF. Here the CDR3 DNA reads TGTGCCAGCAGCATGGACGGACGCTCAATTTCTGGAAACACCATATATTTT.

A few counts support this clonotype. The V and J genes are TRBV6-2 or TRBV6-3 and TRBJ1-1, with D possibly being TRBD1 (6 bases). Per germline, CDR1 MNHEY and CDR2 SVGEGT. This CDR3 is built from 16 residues. Trimming removed 6 bases from V and 6 bases from J, with 23 bases in between. The CDR3 sequence is CASSGFRGRERAEAFF. Here the CDR3 DNA reads TGTGCCAGCAGCGGGTTTCGGGGGCGGGAGAGGGCTGAAGCTTTCTTT.

This rearrangement joins TRBV12-3 or TRBV12-4 to TRBJ1-2, with D perhaps TRBD1 (6 bases). The CDR3 sequence is 13 residues long. Trimming removed 6 bases from V and 5 bases from J, with 13 bases in between. DNA for the CDR3: TGTGCCAGCAGCCCCGGGACATTATATGGCTACACCTTC. This sequence encodes CASSPGTLYGYTF.

This clonotype was seen just once. The CDR3 end shows no conserved phenylalanine or tryptophan, and so a read error is likely. The chain has TRBV3-1 and TRBJ2-3; D remains unclear. Trimming left V 1 base short and J 0 bases short, with 11 bases between. Germline CDR1 reads LGHDT; CDR2 reads YNNKEL (reference sequence). CDR3 length: 16 residues. CDR3 DNA sequence: TGTGCCAGCAGCCAAGTAATAGCCTCTAGCACAGATACGCAGTATTTG. Translating gives CASSQVIASSTDTQYL.